The source of this TCR beta chain is a study of T cell repertoires in cytomegalovirus infection. For the study at large: Public TCR beta signatures indicated both CMV infection and matching HLA type. Whole-study findings and limits: What dominated the ex vivo response were HLA-C-restricted CMV-specific TCR beta clonotypes. Cumulative public TCR beta family frequency identified carriers of CMV plus the relevant HLA.

MiXCR, applied by TCRdb to the reads, yields one record per CDR3 protein. This table holds 600,000 to 800,000 distinct CDR3 sequences, 20% to 25% found once. Concerning this clonotype: Its antigen is as yet unknown.

Source material: CD8+ T cells from PBMCs. The clonotype was recovered from a human donor in good health (CMV status not recorded). Some clones in this sample may be carry-over from other donors' samples.

CDR3 sequence: CSVEDPRAGINEQFF. DNA of the CDR3: TGCAGCGTTGAAGATCCCAGGGCCGGCATCAATGAGCAGTTCTTC. The rearrangement joins TRBV29-1 to TRBJ2-1; D might be TRBD1 (5 bases). Germline CDR1 and CDR2: SQVTM and ANQGSEA. The V gene lost 0 bases and the J gene lost 6 bases, with 15 bases spanning the gap. The CDR3 has 15 amino acids.